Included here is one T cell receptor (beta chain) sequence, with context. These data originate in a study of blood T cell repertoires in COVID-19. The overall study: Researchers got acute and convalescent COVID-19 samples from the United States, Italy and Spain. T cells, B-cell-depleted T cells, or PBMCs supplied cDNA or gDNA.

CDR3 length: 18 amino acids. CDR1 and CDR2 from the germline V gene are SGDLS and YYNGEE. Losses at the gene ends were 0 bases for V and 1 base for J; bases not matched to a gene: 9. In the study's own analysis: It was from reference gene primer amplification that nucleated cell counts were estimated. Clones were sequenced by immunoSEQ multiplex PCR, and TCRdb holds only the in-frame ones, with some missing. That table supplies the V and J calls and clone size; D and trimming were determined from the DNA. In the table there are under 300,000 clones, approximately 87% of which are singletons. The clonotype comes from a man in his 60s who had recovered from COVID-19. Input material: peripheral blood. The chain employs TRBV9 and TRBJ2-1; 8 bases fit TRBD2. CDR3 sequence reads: CASSVATRGGGSYNEQFF. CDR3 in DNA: TGTGCCAGCAGCGTAGCCACCCGGGGGGGAGGGTCCTACAATGAGCAGTTCTTC.